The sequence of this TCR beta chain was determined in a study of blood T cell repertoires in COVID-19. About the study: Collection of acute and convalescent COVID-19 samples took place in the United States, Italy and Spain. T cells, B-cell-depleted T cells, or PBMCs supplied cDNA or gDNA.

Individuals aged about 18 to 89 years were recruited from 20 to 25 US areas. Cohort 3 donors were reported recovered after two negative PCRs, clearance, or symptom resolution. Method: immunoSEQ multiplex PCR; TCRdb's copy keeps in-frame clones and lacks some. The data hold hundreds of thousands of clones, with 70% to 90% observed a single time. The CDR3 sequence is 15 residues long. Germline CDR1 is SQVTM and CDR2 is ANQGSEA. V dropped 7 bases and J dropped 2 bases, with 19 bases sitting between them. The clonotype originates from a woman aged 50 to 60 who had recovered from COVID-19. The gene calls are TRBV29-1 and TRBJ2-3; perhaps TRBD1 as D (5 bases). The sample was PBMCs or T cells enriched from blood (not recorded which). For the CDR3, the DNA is TGCAGCGGTCGTAGGGGAAGACGGGCCACAGATACGCAGTATTTT. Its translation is CSGRRGRRATDTQYF.